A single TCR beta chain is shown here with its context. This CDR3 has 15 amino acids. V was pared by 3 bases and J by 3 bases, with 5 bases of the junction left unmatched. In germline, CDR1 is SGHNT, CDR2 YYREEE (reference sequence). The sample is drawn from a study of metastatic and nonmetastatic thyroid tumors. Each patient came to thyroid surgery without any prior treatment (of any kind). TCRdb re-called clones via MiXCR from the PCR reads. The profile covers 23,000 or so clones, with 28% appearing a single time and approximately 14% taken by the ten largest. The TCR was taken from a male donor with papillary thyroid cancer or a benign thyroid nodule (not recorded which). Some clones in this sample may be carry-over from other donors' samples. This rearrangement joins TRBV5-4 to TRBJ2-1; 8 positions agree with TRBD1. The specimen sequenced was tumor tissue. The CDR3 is CASSYLGTGYNEQFF. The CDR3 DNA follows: TGTGCCAGCAGCTACCTCGGGACAGGCTACAATGAGCAGTTCTTC.